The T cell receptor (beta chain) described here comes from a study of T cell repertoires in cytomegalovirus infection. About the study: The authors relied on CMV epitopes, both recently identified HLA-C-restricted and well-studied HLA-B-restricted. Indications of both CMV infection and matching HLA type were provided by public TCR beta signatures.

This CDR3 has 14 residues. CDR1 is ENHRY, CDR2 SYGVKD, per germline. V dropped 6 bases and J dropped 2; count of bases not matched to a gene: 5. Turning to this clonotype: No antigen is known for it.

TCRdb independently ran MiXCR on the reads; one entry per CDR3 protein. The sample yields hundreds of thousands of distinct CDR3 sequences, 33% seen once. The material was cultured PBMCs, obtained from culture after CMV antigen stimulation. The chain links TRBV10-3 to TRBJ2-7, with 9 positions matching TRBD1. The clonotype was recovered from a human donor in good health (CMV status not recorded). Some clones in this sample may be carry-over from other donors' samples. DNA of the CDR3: TGTGCCATCAGAACCGGGACAGGGACCTACGAGCAGTACTTC. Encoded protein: CAIRTGTGTYEQYF.